Listed below are T cell receptor beta chains from one sample, sequenced in a study of blood T cell repertoires in COVID-19. Only in-frame clones appear in the TCRdb table, and some are missing; sequencing was by immunoSEQ multiplex PCR. The repertoire holds approximately 130,000 clones, around 85% seen once, with 4.3% in the top ten. Sequencing input: peripheral blood. Receptors were obtained from a human donor in a cohort sampled during active COVID-19. Each CDR3 is given with its conserved first and last residue. Each record gives: D gene, clone size, J gene, V gene, CDR3 protein, CDR3 DNA. The D gene is left open where the match is weak. Some rows have no size entry. The others give once, few or many, or a class for an expanded clone.

>TRBD1|NA|TRBJ1-4|TRBV9
CASSRRGTGSEKLFF
TGTGCCAGCAGCCGTAGAGGGACAGGTAGTGAAAAACTGTTTTTT
>TRBD1|NA|TRBJ1-4|TRBV7-9
CASSLRQGGGSEKLFF
TGTGCCAGCAGCTTACGACAGGGTGGGGGTAGTGAAAAACTGTTTTTT
>NA|NA|TRBJ2-2|TRBV15
CATSRVAGGTGELFF
TGTGCCACCAGCAGAGTGGCAGGCGGGACCGGGGAGCTGTTTTTT
>NA|NA|TRBJ1-2|TRBV7-6
CASSLLFDSSGYGYTF
TGTGCCAGCAGCTTGTTGTTCGACAGCTCTGGCTATGGCTACACCTTC
>NA|once|TRBJ1-6|TRBV6-5
CASSLSHSYNSPLHF
TGTGCCAGCAGTTTGAGCCACTCCTATAATTCACCCCTCCACTTT
>NA|NA|TRBJ2-5|TRBV28
CASSSHFVGGQETQYF
TGTGCCAGCAGTTCCCATTTCGTGGGAGGCCAAGAGACCCAGTACTTC
>NA|NA|TRBJ1-5|TRBV6-5
CASSYDRNQPQHF
TGTGCCAGCAGTTACGACAGGAATCAGCCCCAGCATTTT
>NA|NA|TRBJ1-1|TRBV19
CASSKREGTEAFF
TGTGCCAGTAGTAAACGGGAGGGCACTGAAGCTTTCTTT
>NA|NA|TRBJ2-1|TRBV5-3
CARSPLRRGPRNEQFF
TGTGCCAGAAGCCCCCTAAGGCGGGGTCCTCGAAATGAGCAGTTCTTC
>NA|NA|TRBJ1-2|TRBV5-4
CASSLPGQPNGYTF
TGTGCCAGCAGCCTGCCAGGACAGCCCAATGGCTACACCTTC
>TRBD1|NA|TRBJ1-6|TRBV27
CASSPQPHRGSYNSPLHF
TGTGCCAGCAGTCCGCAACCTCACAGGGGGTCCTATAATTCACCCCTCCACTTT
>NA|NA|TRBJ1-1|TRBV19
CASSYRVRTEAFF
TGTGCCAGTAGTTACAGGGTGAGGACTGAAGCTTTCTTT
>NA|NA|TRBJ2-3|TRBV2
CASIEEGSTDTQYF
TGTGCCAGCATCGAGGAGGGAAGCACAGATACGCAGTATTTT
>TRBD2|once|TRBJ2-3|TRBV18
CASSPLAGVHDTQYF
TGTGCCAGCTCCCCCCTAGCGGGAGTACACGATACGCAGTATTTT
>TRBD1|NA|TRBJ2-5|TRBV20-1
CSASGTVQETQYF
TGCAGTGCTAGTGGGACAGTGCAAGAGACCCAGTACTTC
>TRBD1|NA|TRBJ2-1|TRBV18
CASSLLPTRTGGWDEQFF
TGTGCCAGCTCCCTCCTCCCCACTCGGACAGGGGGTTGGGATGAGCAGTTCTTC
>TRBD1|NA|TRBJ1-6|TRBV11-3
CASSLDQGAIDSPLHF
TGTGCCAGCAGCTTAGACCAGGGGGCTATCGATTCACCCCTCCACTTT
>TRBD1|NA|TRBJ1-1|TRBV27
CASSPLLTGGRTEAFF
TGTGCCAGCAGTCCTCTGCTGACAGGGGGAAGGACTGAAGCTTTCTTT
>TRBD1|NA|TRBJ1-3|TRBV30
CAWSYDRGLFRDTIYF
TGTGCCTGGAGTTACGACAGGGGGCTATTCCGTGACACCATATATTTT
>NA|few|TRBJ2-2|TRBV5-4
CANRRPGELFF
TGTGCCAACCGCAGGCCCGGGGAGCTGTTTTTT
>NA|NA|TRBJ1-1|TRBV11-2
CASSPRQAPTPEAFF
TGTGCCAGCAGCCCCCGACAGGCCCCAACCCCTGAAGCTTTCTTT
>NA|NA|TRBJ1-6|TRBV6-6
CASSYGPGDNSPLHF
TGTGCCAGCAGTTACGGTCCAGGGGATAATTCACCCCTCCACTTT
>NA|NA|TRBJ2-4|TRBV19
CASTERNIQYF
TGTGCCAGTACCGAACGGAACATTCAGTACTTC
>TRBD1|NA|TRBJ1-5|TRBV30
CALGQGNQPQHF
TGTGCCTTAGGACAGGGCAATCAGCCCCAGCATTTT
>NA|NA|TRBJ1-2|TRBV4-3
CASSQDWQSYGYTF
TGCGCCAGCAGCCAAGATTGGCAATCCTATGGCTACACCTTC
>NA|NA|TRBJ1-2|TRBV11-2
CASSLEGDGYTF
TGTGCCAGCAGCTTAGAAGGGGATGGCTACACCTTC
>NA|NA|TRBJ1-1|TRBV28
CASSLSDTEAFF
TGTGCCAGCAGTTTATCGGACACTGAAGCTTTCTTT
>NA|NA|TRBJ1-6|TRBV10-3
CAIRTGDSYNSPLHF
TGTGCCATCAGGACGGGAGACTCCTATAATTCACCCCTCCACTTT